Following are 11 T cell receptor beta chains from one sample sequenced in a study of shared clonotypes between healthy human individuals. The data were produced by immunoSEQ multiplex PCR, yet TCRdb's version contains in-frame clones alone and is incomplete. The profile shows some 2,400,000 clones, about 94% of them singletons. Sequenced material: naive CD4+ T cells sorted from blood. Subset noted: CD45RA+ positively selected. Every receptor here comes from a man between 18 and 35 years old in good health.

The gene calls are TRBV4-1 and TRBJ2-7; possibly TRBD1 for D (6 bases). Germline V CDR1 and CDR2: MGHRA, YSYEKL. This CDR3 comprises 15 residues. Deletions cut 0 bases from V and 0 bases from J, with 9 bases between. The CDR3 DNA follows: TGCGCCAGCAGCCAAGATACAGGGAGCTCCTACGAGCAGTACTTC. Residues: CASSQDTGSSYEQYF.

As regards this clone: This CDR3 is also generated by other DNA sequences in the sample. V is TRBV5-1 and J is TRBJ2-5; D not certain. The CDR3 length is 12 residues. From germline, CDR1 is SGHRS and CDR2 YFSETQ. Between the trimmed V and J ends, which lost 1 base and 5 bases, there was a span of 6 bases. The CDR3 region is CASSLRGETQYF. The DNA of the CDR3 is TGCGCCAGCAGCTTGCGAGGTGAGACCCAGTACTTC.

CDR3 loop: CAWSRLAAYNEQFF. The CDR3 DNA reads TGTGCCTGGAGTAGGCTAGCGGCCTACAATGAGCAGTTCTTC. V usage is TRBV30 and J usage is TRBJ2-1; 7 nucleotides match TRBD2. The CDR3 is made up of 14 amino acids. Germline V gene data show CDR1 as GTSNPN and CDR2 as SVGIG (reference sequence). The ends lost 2 bases at V and 2 bases at J; junction bases unmatched: 3.

J is TRBJ2-7 and V is TRBV6-1, with 10 nucleotides matching TRBD2. Germline CDR1 is MNHNS and CDR2 is SASEGT. Germline trimming cut 4 bases from V and 6 bases from J; bases unmatched to any gene: 12. There are 16 residues in the CDR3. CDR3 bases: TGTGCCAGCAGTGTGCAGCGGGAGGGAATCCCGGGCGAGCAGTACTTC. This gives the protein CASSVQREGIPGEQYF.

The chain uses TRBV30 and TRBJ2-5; 8 positions match TRBD2. CDR3 length: 11 amino acids. Per the germline V gene, CDR1 is GTSNPN and CDR2 is SVGIG (reference sequence). Germline trimming cut 6 bases from V and 7 bases from J; bases unmatched to any gene: 4. The CDR3 DNA is TGTGCCTGTGCGGGGGGCGGGACCCAGTACTTC. Its translation: CACAGGGTQYF.

CDR3 residues: CASSQLQGASNQPQHF. The DNA of the CDR3 is TGTGCCAGCAGCCAACTACAGGGGGCTAGCAATCAGCCCCAGCATTTT. The J gene is TRBJ1-5, the V gene TRBV4-2; TRBD1 matches at 9 bases. The CDR3 has 16 amino acids. CDR1 is LGHNA, CDR2 YNFKEQ, per germline. J lost 0 bases, V lost 2 bases, and 2 bases had no gene match.

The rearrangement uses TRBV30 and TRBJ1-5; no clear D gene. Trimming removed 0 bases at V and 9 bases at J, with 15 bases between. This CDR3 region has 14 residues. The V gene's germline CDR1 is GTSNPN and CDR2 SVGIG (reference sequence). This CDR3 is CAWSVRNVGRPQHF. The CDR3 nucleotides read TGTGCCTGGAGTGTACGGAATGTCGGGAGGCCCCAGCATTTT.

The chain uses TRBV5-4 and TRBJ2-7; possible D gene TRBD1, 6 bases. The CDR3 has 15 residues. Per the germline V gene, CDR1 is SGHNT and CDR2 is YYREEE (reference sequence). Trimming stripped 4 bases from V and 0 bases from J, with 14 bases between. As DNA, the CDR3 is TGTGCCAGCAGCCCGGCCGTACAGGGCTCCTACGAGCAGTACTTC. As protein: CASSPAVQGSYEQYF.

This chain uses TRBV29-1 with TRBJ2-6; TRBD1 might be the D (5 bases). Germline V gene lookup returns CDR1 SQVTM and CDR2 ANQGSEA. Between the trimmed V and J ends, which lost 7 bases and 4 bases, there was a span of 11 bases. The length of the CDR3 is 13 residues. CDR3 loop: CSGRVPGANVLTF. The CDR3 nucleotides are TGCAGCGGCAGGGTCCCAGGGGCCAACGTCCTGACTTTC.

V usage is TRBV5-4 and J usage is TRBJ2-5, with D perhaps given as TRBD1 or TRBD2 (7 bases each). V lost 5 bases to trimming and J lost 5 bases, with 22 bases between them. CDR3 length: 16 residues. The germline gives CDR1 SGHNT, CDR2 YYREEE (reference sequence). CDR3 nucleotide sequence: TGTGCCAGCAGTTCAGGGGGGCGGGAGCTGGCTGAGACCCAGTACTTC. Protein product: CASSSGGRELAETQYF.

The chain links TRBV6-1 to TRBJ2-7; no clear D gene. This CDR3 comprises 16 residues. The germline V gene encodes CDR1 MNHNS and CDR2 SASEGT. Trimming stripped 2 bases from V and 4 bases from J, with 18 bases between. DNA for the CDR3: TGTGCCAGCAGTGAACGGTTTGGCCCACCTAATTACGAGCAGTACTTC. This translates into CASSERFGPPNYEQYF.